These T cell receptor beta chains were read from a single sample in a study of blood T cells in healthy people across ages. One entry per CDR3 protein, called by TCRdb with MiXCR from the 5' RACE reads. The sample carries more than 650,000 distinct CDR3 sequences, about 20% recorded once. The sequenced material came from blood. Source of these receptors: a man aged 65-85 years in good health. CDR3s include the opening cysteine and the closing phenylalanine or tryptophan. The D gene is left open where the match is weak. Size is omitted from some rows. Given values are once, few, many or a class for expanded clones.

CDR3 protein	CDR3 DNA	V gene	J gene	D gene	clone size
CASGLDPSSYNEQFF	TGTGCCAGCGGCTTAGATCCGAGCTCCTACAATGAGCAGTTCTTC	TRBV11-2	TRBJ2-1	NA	NA
CASTGTTSYEQYF	TGTGCCAGCACCGGGACTACCTCCTACGAGCAGTACTTC	TRBV28	TRBJ2-7	TRBD2	NA
CASRNSGQGAYGYTF	TGCGCCAGCAGAAATTCGGGACAGGGGGCTTATGGCTACACCTTC	TRBV5-1	TRBJ1-2	TRBD1	NA
CSVDPGGAGGYTF	TGCAGCGTGGATCCCGGGGGCGCAGGAGGCTACACCTTC	TRBV29-1	TRBJ1-2	NA	NA
CASSLEASQETQYF	TGTGCCAGCAGCTTAGAGGCTAGTCAAGAGACCCAGTACTTC	TRBV7-9	TRBJ2-5	NA	NA
CASSLDSGGNTEAFF	TGCGCCAGCAGCTTGGATTCAGGGGGGAACACTGAAGCTTTCTTT	TRBV5-1	TRBJ1-1	TRBD1	NA
CASSNRVPGANVLTF	TGTGCCAGCAGTAACAGGGTTCCTGGGGCCAACGTCCTGACTTTC	TRBV6-5	TRBJ2-6	NA	many
CSARDFPGGATNEKLFF	TGCAGTGCTAGAGATTTTCCGGGAGGGGCGACTAATGAAAAACTGTTTTTT	TRBV20-1	TRBJ1-4	NA	NA
CASSESWEAFF	TGTGCCAGCAGCGAATCCTGGGAAGCTTTCTTT	TRBV2	TRBJ1-1	NA	NA
CSASRPSAFF	TGCAGTGCTAGTAGGCCCTCGGCTTTCTTT	TRBV20-1	TRBJ1-1	NA	NA